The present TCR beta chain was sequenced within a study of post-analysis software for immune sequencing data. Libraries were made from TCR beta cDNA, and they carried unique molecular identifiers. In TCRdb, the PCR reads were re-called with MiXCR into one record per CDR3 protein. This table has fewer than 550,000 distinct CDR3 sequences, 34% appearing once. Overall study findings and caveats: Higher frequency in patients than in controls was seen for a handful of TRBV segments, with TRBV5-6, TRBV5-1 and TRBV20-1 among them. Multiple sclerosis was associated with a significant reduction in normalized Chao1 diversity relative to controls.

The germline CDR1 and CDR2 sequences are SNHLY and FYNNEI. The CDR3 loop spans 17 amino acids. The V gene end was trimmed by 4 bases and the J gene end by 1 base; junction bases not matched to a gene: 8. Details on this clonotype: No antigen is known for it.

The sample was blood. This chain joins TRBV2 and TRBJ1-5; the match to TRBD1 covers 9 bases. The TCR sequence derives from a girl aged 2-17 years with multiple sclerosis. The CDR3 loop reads CASSAGTGLGSNQPQHF. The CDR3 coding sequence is TGTGCCAGCAGTGCCGGGACAGGGTTGGGAAGCAATCAGCCCCAGCATTTT.